These T cell receptor beta chains were read from a single sample in a study of cytotoxic CD8 clonotypes in ibrutinib-treated CLL. The data were produced by immunoSEQ multiplex PCR, yet TCRdb's version contains in-frame clones alone and is incomplete. The profile shows fewer than 400,000 clones, 67% of them singletons. The source material was PBMCs, sampled after 36 months of ibrutinib treatment. These receptors originate from a human donor with chronic lymphocytic leukemia. Each CDR3 is given with its conserved first and last residue. A D gene is named only where the DNA matches it firmly. Size is stated for part of the rows, as once, few or many counts, or as a class when the clone is expanded.

size: .
V: TRBV19
J: TRBJ2-7
D: TRBD1
DNA: TGTGCCAGTAGTCACAGGGGGGTTTTAGCCTACGAGCAGTACTTC
CDR3: CASSHRGVLAYEQYF

size: once
V: TRBV11-3
J: TRBJ2-7
D: .
DNA: TGTGCCAGCAGCTTAGATATTGGGGACTCCTACGAGCAGTACTTC
CDR3: CASSLDIGDSYEQYF

size: .
V: TRBV6-6
J: TRBJ2-5
D: .
DNA: TGTGCCAGCAGTTACAGGGCCTTTAAAGAGACCCAGTACTTC
CDR3: CASSYRAFKETQYF

size: few
V: TRBV7-8
J: TRBJ1-2
D: .
DNA: TGTGCCAGCAGCTTAGCGAGAGTCTTTGGCTACACCTTC
CDR3: CASSLARVFGYTF

size: .
V: TRBV2
J: TRBJ1-2
D: .
DNA: TGTGCCAGCACGCGGGACTATGGCTACACCTTC
CDR3: CASTRDYGYTF

size: .
V: TRBV4-1
J: TRBJ2-3
D: TRBD2
DNA: TGCGCCAGCAGCCAAGAAGCTAGCGGGAGGGGAGATACGCAGTATTTT
CDR3: CASSQEASGRGDTQYF

size: few
V: TRBV15
J: TRBJ1-4
D: .
DNA: TGTGCCACCAGCAGAATCAGGGGTTGGGAAAAACTGTTTTTT
CDR3: CATSRIRGWEKLFF

size: few
V: TRBV5-1
J: TRBJ2-5
D: .
DNA: TGCGCCAGCAGCTTGGGGCCAGGGGGGACCGTCCAGGAGACCCAGTACTTC
CDR3: CASSLGPGGTVQETQYF

size: .
V: TRBV7-2
J: TRBJ1-2
D: .
DNA: TGTGCCAGCAGGTTGGGGGGCAGGGGAGTCTATGGCTACACCTTC
CDR3: CASRLGGRGVYGYTF

size: .
V: TRBV5-5
J: TRBJ2-1
D: TRBD2
DNA: TGTGCCAGCAGCCTGGGACTAGCGGGAGCAGATGAGCAGTTCTTC
CDR3: CASSLGLAGADEQFF

size: few
V: TRBV5-1
J: TRBJ1-2
D: .
DNA: TGCGCCAGCAGCTTGATGGGGATCTACACCTTC
CDR3: CASSLMGIYTF

size: few
V: TRBV10-3
J: TRBJ2-2
D: .
DNA: TGTGCCATCAGTGCAGTCGGGGAGCTGTTTTTT
CDR3: CAISAVGELFF

size: once
V: TRBV18
J: TRBJ2-7
D: TRBD1
DNA: TGTGCCAGCTCACAGGACAGGGGTTCCTACGAGCAGTACTTC
CDR3: CASSQDRGSYEQYF

size: .
V: TRBV7-2
J: TRBJ1-6
D: .
DNA: TGTGCCAGCAGCTTACGGGAAGGGTCGTTCACTTCACCCCTCCACTTT
CDR3: CASSLREGSFTSPLHF

size: few
V: TRBV18
J: TRBJ1-5
D: .
DNA: TGTGCCAGCTCAGGACAGACCCATCAGCCCCAGCATTTT
CDR3: CASSGQTHQPQHF

size: .
V: TRBV9
J: TRBJ2-2
D: .
DNA: TGTGCCAGCAGCGTAGACGGGGTTACCGGGGAGCTGTTTTTT
CDR3: CASSVDGVTGELFF

size: .
V: TRBV29-1
J: TRBJ2-3
D: .
DNA: TGCAGCGTTGAGAGGAGCGGGTGGGGCACAGATACGCAGTATTTT
CDR3: CSVERSGWGTDTQYF

size: .
V: TRBV7-2
J: TRBJ2-3
D: .
DNA: TGTGCCAGCCAAACCGGGGGCGCAGATACGCAGTATTTT
CDR3: CASQTGGADTQYF

size: .
V: TRBV12-5
J: TRBJ1-5
D: .
DNA: TGTGCTAGTGGCCCCCCCCGAGGCAATCAGCCCCAGCATTTT
CDR3: CASGPPRGNQPQHF

size: .
V: TRBV27
J: TRBJ1-2
D: .
DNA: TGTGCCAGCAGTGACACAGGTGTCCTTGGCTACACCTTC
CDR3: CASSDTGVLGYTF

size: few
V: TRBV4-1
J: TRBJ2-3
D: .
DNA: TGCGCCAGCAGCCGCACAGGGTTTAGCACAGATACGCAGTATTTT
CDR3: CASSRTGFSTDTQYF

size: .
V: TRBV11-2
J: TRBJ2-1
D: .
DNA: TGTGCCAGCAGCTTAGGAGTGGGGAATGAGCAGTTCTTC
CDR3: CASSLGVGNEQFF

size: .
V: TRBV19
J: TRBJ2-5
D: .
DNA: TGTGCCAGTAGTTGGTCGGATGGGATAGGAGAGACCCAGTACTTC
CDR3: CASSWSDGIGETQYF

size: .
V: TRBV5-1
J: TRBJ2-2
D: .
DNA: TGCGCCAGCAGCCGGGACTTTAGCGACACCGGGGAGCTGTTTTTT
CDR3: CASSRDFSDTGELFF

size: .
V: TRBV27
J: TRBJ2-5
D: .
DNA: TGTGCCAGCACCCCCATCCCGCCGGAGCCCCAAGAGACCCAGTACTTC
CDR3: CASTPIPPEPQETQYF

size: .
V: TRBV19
J: TRBJ1-5
D: .
DNA: TGTGCCAGTAGTAGAAAGCGGACACGCAATCAGCCCCAGCATTTT
CDR3: CASSRKRTRNQPQHF

size: few
V: TRBV7-2
J: TRBJ2-1
D: .
DNA: TGTGCCAGCAGCTTCGATGGCAATGAGCAGTTCTTC
CDR3: CASSFDGNEQFF

size: .
V: TRBV9
J: TRBJ2-1
D: .
DNA: TGTGCCAGCAGCGTCGAAGATGAGCAGTTCTTC
CDR3: CASSVEDEQFF

size: .
V: TRBV7-8
J: TRBJ1-1
D: .
DNA: TGTGCCAGCAGGCCGCGGTGGAACACTGAAGCTTTCTTT
CDR3: CASRPRWNTEAFF

size: .
V: TRBV27
J: TRBJ2-1
D: TRBD2
DNA: TGTGCCAGCAGCTACCGGGGACTAGCGGGGGCGTTACCCTCCTACAATGAGCAGTTCTTC
CDR3: CASSYRGLAGALPSYNEQFF

size: .
V: TRBV5-4
J: TRBJ1-1
D: .
DNA: TGTGCCAGCAGCCCCGTTGGGGTTGAAGCTTTCTTT
CDR3: CASSPVGVEAFF

size: .
V: TRBV27
J: TRBJ2-2
D: TRBD1
DNA: TGTGCCAGCAGTTTATCGGGACCGGGACAGGCGTCACCCGGGGAGCTGTTTTTT
CDR3: CASSLSGPGQASPGELFF

size: .
V: TRBV25-1
J: TRBJ2-5
D: TRBD1
DNA: TGTGCCAGCAGTGAATTAGGGACAGGGTTATCTCAAGAGACCCAGTACTTC
CDR3: CASSELGTGLSQETQYF

size: .
V: TRBV9
J: TRBJ2-7
D: .
DNA: TGTGCCAGCAGCGCCGGCTACGAGCAGTACTTC
CDR3: CASSAGYEQYF

size: .
V: TRBV9
J: TRBJ1-1
D: .
DNA: TGTGCCAGCAGCGAAGTCGATGGCCCTGAAGCTTTCTTT
CDR3: CASSEVDGPEAFF

size: once
V: TRBV18
J: TRBJ1-1
D: .
DNA: TGTGCCAGCTCACCAAGGACATTGAACACTGAAGCTTTCTTT
CDR3: CASSPRTLNTEAFF

size: .
V: TRBV29-1
J: TRBJ1-4
D: .
DNA: TGCAGCACAGGAGGGTTGACTAATGAAAAACTGTTTTTT
CDR3: CSTGGLTNEKLFF

size: .
V: TRBV6-6
J: TRBJ2-3
D: .
DNA: TGTGCCAGCGGGCTGGGGCAAGGCAGCACAGATACGCAGTATTTT
CDR3: CASGLGQGSTDTQYF

size: .
V: TRBV5-6
J: TRBJ1-2
D: .
DNA: TGTGCCAGCAGGCTGCGGTCGCCGTACCCCTATGGCTACACCTTC
CDR3: CASRLRSPYPYGYTF

size: .
V: TRBV29-1
J: TRBJ2-1
D: TRBD2
DNA: TGCAGCGCTGAAGTATGGGGAGGGAGTGAGCAGTTCTTC
CDR3: CSAEVWGGSEQFF

size: few
V: TRBV28
J: TRBJ2-3
D: TRBD1
DNA: TGTGCCAGCTCCTACAGGGGAAGTACGCAGTATTTT
CDR3: CASSYRGSTQYF

size: once
V: TRBV7-9
J: TRBJ1-2
D: TRBD1
DNA: TGTGCCAGCAGCTCCCCCGACAGGGTAAAAGGCTACACCTTC
CDR3: CASSSPDRVKGYTF

size: .
V: TRBV7-2
J: TRBJ1-1
D: .
DNA: TGTGCCAGCAGCTTAGACCTTACTGAAGCTTTCTTT
CDR3: CASSLDLTEAFF

size: .
V: TRBV29-1
J: TRBJ1-4
D: .
DNA: TGCAGCGTTAGTCCCGGTAACCCAACTAATGAAAAACTGTTTTTT
CDR3: CSVSPGNPTNEKLFF

size: .
V: TRBV7-6
J: TRBJ1-5
D: TRBD1
DNA: TGTGCCAGCAGCCTCGGGACAGGCGACGACAATCAGCCCCAGCATTTT
CDR3: CASSLGTGDDNQPQHF

size: .
V: TRBV19
J: TRBJ2-1
D: .
DNA: TGTGCCAGTAGTATTCTACATAGCTCCTACAATGAGCAGTTCTTC
CDR3: CASSILHSSYNEQFF

size: .
V: TRBV27
J: TRBJ1-1
D: .
DNA: TGTGCCAGCAGTCTCGATTGGGGGACGCCTGAAGCTTTCTTT
CDR3: CASSLDWGTPEAFF

size: .
V: TRBV13
J: TRBJ2-7
D: TRBD2
DNA: TGTGCCAGCAGCTTAGGATCTAGCGGGGGACCCTACGAGCAGTACTTC
CDR3: CASSLGSSGGPYEQYF

size: .
V: TRBV2
J: TRBJ2-7
D: .
DNA: TGTGCCAGCAGTGATGGGCGGGGCAGTCTAGGGAACGAGCAGTACTTC
CDR3: CASSDGRGSLGNEQYF

size: .
V: TRBV7-2
J: TRBJ2-3
D: .
DNA: TGTGCCAGCCGTCGTCTTGTGTCAGATACGCAGTATTTT
CDR3: CASRRLVSDTQYF

size: .
V: TRBV6-5
J: TRBJ2-7
D: TRBD1
DNA: TGTGCCAGCAGCCCCGACAGGGGGCTCTACGAGCAGTACTTC
CDR3: CASSPDRGLYEQYF

size: .
V: TRBV2
J: TRBJ2-2
D: .
DNA: TGTGCCAGCATTCCTGTCCGGGACCCTGGGGGGGAGCTGTTTTTT
CDR3: CASIPVRDPGGELFF

size: once
V: TRBV5-1
J: TRBJ2-3
D: .
DNA: TGCGCCAGCAGCATGAACACAGATACGCAGTATTTT
CDR3: CASSMNTDTQYF

size: .
V: TRBV4-1
J: TRBJ1-5
D: TRBD1
DNA: TGCGCCAGCAGCCAAGACTTCGGGGACAGCTATTATAGCAATCAGCCCCAGCATTTT
CDR3: CASSQDFGDSYYSNQPQHF

size: .
V: TRBV6-5
J: TRBJ1-2
D: .
DNA: TGTGCCAGCAGTTATCACCAGGACTATGGCTACACCTTC
CDR3: CASSYHQDYGYTF